This entry concerns a single TCR beta chain. In the original analysis: Nucleated cell number was recorded as an estimate derived from reference gene primer amplification. Some clones are missing from TCRdb's copy, which holds only in-frame ones; the method was immunoSEQ multiplex PCR. The V and J calls and clone size come from that table; D and trimming were worked out from the DNA. The sample contains about 81,000 clones, around 80% of which appear only once. Germline loops: CDR1 SQVTM, CDR2 ANQGSEA. CDR3 length: 13 residues. The V end lost 7 bases, the J end lost 4 bases, and 16 bases lay between the germline ends. This specimen belongs to a study of blood T cell repertoires in COVID-19. In the study overall: COVID-19 samples collected from the United States, Italy and Spain covered acute and convalescent phases. PBMCs, B-cell-depleted T cells, or T cells provided the cDNA or gDNA that made up the material.

The sequencing input was peripheral blood. This receptor was identified in a human donor in a cohort sampled during active COVID-19. The chain joins TRBV29-1 to TRBJ1-1; D unclear. The CDR3 loop reads CSATNVRTTEAFF. DNA of the CDR3: TGCAGCGCTACGAACGTGCGCACCACTGAAGCTTTCTTT.